This T cell receptor (beta chain) is drawn from a study of ipilimumab plus nivolumab after autologous stem cell transplantation. This clone was counted a single time. Sequenced by immunoSEQ multiplex PCR; TCRdb stores in-frame clones only, minus some. The data contain 40,000 to 45,000 clones, nearly 95% of them singletons. V was trimmed by 4 bases and J by 2 bases, leaving 12 bases between them. Germline CDR1 is SGHRS and CDR2 is YFSETQ. The CDR3 runs 14 residues. The rearrangement uses TRBV5-1 and TRBJ2-5, with D possibly called TRBD1 or TRBD2 (5 bases each). Sequenced here: PBMCs, sampled in a trial of ipilimumab plus nivolumab as post-transplant consolidation. This receptor was obtained from a male donor with multiple myeloma. The chain's CDR3 is CASSLGTAQETQYF. For the CDR3, the DNA is TGCGCCAGCAGCCTCGGGACGGCACAAGAGACCCAGTACTTC.